A single sample is the source of the 15 T cell receptor beta chains below, sequenced in a study of cytotoxic CD8 clonotypes in ibrutinib-treated CLL. Profiling relied on immunoSEQ multiplex PCR, and the TCRdb table lists in-frame clones only, not all of them. The repertoire holds roughly 250,000 clones, 70% seen once, with approximately 15% in the top ten. The starting material was PBMCs, obtained after 24 months of ibrutinib treatment. These receptor sequences come from a human donor with chronic lymphocytic leukemia.

The J gene is TRBJ2-7, the V gene TRBV7-9; tentatively, D is TRBD1 or TRBD2 (5 bases each). V was shortened by 5 bases and J by 7 bases, with 15 bases between the two germline ends. The CDR3 spans 13 residues. Per germline, CDR1 SEHNR and CDR2 FQNEAQ (reference sequence). The CDR3 here is CASSPPGKGEQYF. The CDR3 DNA sequence: TGTGCCAGCAGCCCCCCCGGGAAGGGGGAGCAGTACTTC.

The rearrangement uses TRBV5-5 and TRBJ2-5, with TRBD1 matching over 7 bases. The junction had 11 bases not matched to a gene; V was cut back by 4 bases and J by 5 bases. Germline CDR1 is SGHKS and CDR2 is YYEKEE (reference sequence). CDR3 length: 15 amino acids. This CDR3 reads CASSRTGTEGETQYF. In DNA form, the CDR3 reads TGTGCCAGCAGCCGAACCGGGACAGAGGGGGAGACCCAGTACTTC.

The V call is TRBV28, the J call TRBJ2-7; D not certain. The CDR3 sequence is 14 residues long. The germline V gene has CDR1 MDHEN and CDR2 SYDVKM. V was pared by 8 bases and J by 5 bases, with 19 bases between. The DNA for the CDR3 is TGTGCCAGCGGTAGGGCAGGCACTTCTAACGAGCAGTACTTC. Translated, it gives CASGRAGTSNEQYF.

This chain joins TRBV4-2 and TRBJ2-1, with 9 positions matching TRBD2. The J segment lost 13 bases and the V segment lost 1 base, leaving 2 bases of the junction unmatched. Germline V gene lookup returns CDR1 LGHNA and CDR2 YNFKEQ. This CDR3 is 12 amino acids long. CDR3 bases: TGTGCCAGCAGCCAAGTAGCGGGAGAACAGTTCTTC. Translated, it gives CASSQVAGEQFF.

This clone appeared a few times. The chain combines TRBV7-2 with TRBJ1-2; D perhaps matches TRBD1 (6 bases). Between the trimmed V and J ends, which lost 5 bases and 8 bases, there was a span of 15 bases. The CDR3 is 13 residues long. Germline CDR1 reads SGHTA; CDR2 reads FQGNSA. The chain's CDR3 is CASSPGGALGYTF. CDR3 DNA sequence: TGTGCCAGCAGCCCCGGGGGGGCCTTGGGCTACACCTTC.

This chain links TRBV6-6 with TRBJ2-7; D is unresolved. The CDR3 loop spans 12 amino acids. The germline V gene has CDR1 MNHNY and CDR2 SVGAGI (reference sequence). The ends were cut back, 4 bases at V and 0 bases at J, with 4 bases in the middle. CDR3 protein: CASSSSSYEQYF. The CDR3 DNA sequence: TGTGCCAGCAGTTCCAGCTCCTACGAGCAGTACTTC.

This sequence joins TRBV7-9 and TRBJ2-5; maybe TRBD1 (6 bases). Trimming pared 5 bases from V and 3 bases from J, leaving 16 bases between. CDR3 size: 15 residues. The germline V gene has CDR1 SEHNR and CDR2 FQNEAQ (reference sequence). CDR3 sequence (DNA): TGTGCCAGCAGCCAGGGGACATACAGAGAAGAGACCCAGTACTTC. Encoded protein: CASSQGTYREETQYF.

This clone was seen only once. This chain joins TRBV27 and TRBJ2-7; 9 bases match TRBD2. Germline CDR1 reads MNHEY; CDR2 reads SMNVEV (reference sequence). This CDR3 region has 14 residues. Trimming at V came to 4 bases and at J to 4 bases, leaving 5 bases not matched to a gene. The CDR3 DNA follows: TGTGCCAGCAGTTCGTTAGCGGGGGAATACGAGCAGTACTTC. Translated, it gives CASSSLAGEYEQYF.

DNA for the CDR3: TGTGCCAGCAGGGCGGCTTACGCTAGCACAGATACGCAGTATTTT. Its translation: CASRAAYASTDTQYF. The gene calls are TRBV27 and TRBJ2-3; D call uncertain. This CDR3 is 15 amino acids long. Trimming took 6 bases from V and 0 from J, leaving 13 bases between them. Per the germline V gene, CDR1 is MNHEY and CDR2 is SMNVEV (reference sequence).

A few counts support this clone. This sequence joins TRBV19 and TRBJ2-7; TRBD1 matches 8 bases. Germline V gives CDR1 LNHDA, CDR2 SQIVND (reference sequence). CDR3 length: 15 amino acids. The junction had 11 bases not matched to a gene; V was cut back by 3 bases and J by 7 bases. The CDR3 loop is CASSIRTGTAQEQYF. CDR3 DNA: TGTGCCAGTAGTATCAGGACAGGGACGGCTCAAGAGCAGTACTTC.

The genes are TRBV7-2 and TRBJ2-5; a weak D match, TRBD1 (6 bases). Germline loops: CDR1 SGHTA, CDR2 FQGNSA. The V end lost 5 bases, the J end lost 1 base, and 11 bases lay between the germline ends. The length of the CDR3 is 14 residues. The DNA of the CDR3 is TGTGCCAGCAGCGAGGACAGCTTCCAAGAGACCCAGTACTTC. Its translation is CASSEDSFQETQYF. The full variable domain, in which reference TRBV7-2 and TRBJ2-5 provide the parts outside the CDR3, is GAGVSQSPSNKVTEKGKDVELRCDPISGHTALYWYRQSLGQGLEFLIYFQGNSAPDKSGLPSDRFSAERTGGSVSTLTIQRTQQEDSAVYLCASSEDSFQETQYFGPGTRLLVL.

This clone occurred a few times. The chain joins TRBV27 to TRBJ2-1; no clear D. V lost 0 bases to trimming and J lost 8 bases, with 17 bases between them. Germline loops: CDR1 MNHEY, CDR2 SMNVEV (reference sequence). This CDR3 comprises 16 residues. CDR3 sequence reads: CASSLSSQLPLHEQFF. CDR3 in DNA: TGTGCCAGCAGTTTATCCTCACAGCTACCCTTACATGAGCAGTTCTTC.

This chain uses TRBV6-5 with TRBJ2-7, with no clear D. The germline CDR1 and CDR2 sequences are MNHEY and SVGAGI. The CDR3 runs to 12 residues. V lost 6 bases to trimming and J lost 3 bases, with 9 bases between them. The CDR3 protein is CASRGFGYEQYF. For the CDR3, the DNA is TGTGCCAGCAGGGGGTTCGGCTACGAGCAGTACTTC.

V usage is TRBV29-1 and J usage is TRBJ2-3; TRBD1 agrees at 7 bases. The CDR3 is made up of 13 amino acids. J gave up 0 bases and V 6 bases, and 3 bases lay outside the gene matches. In germline, CDR1 is SQVTM, CDR2 ANQGSEA. Written as DNA, the CDR3 is TGCAGCGTAGGGGACAGAAGCACAGATACGCAGTATTTT. Its protein product is CSVGDRSTDTQYF.

V is TRBV28 and J is TRBJ2-7; D is unresolved. Germline CDR1 MDHEN, CDR2 SYDVKM. The CDR3 length is 12 residues. V lost 7 bases and J 2 bases, leaving 9 bases between the germline ends. CDR3 bases: TGTGCCAGCAATGGGCCGGCCTACGAGCAGTACTTC. Translation gives CASNGPAYEQYF.